This TCR beta chain was documented in a study of CD8+ T cells in alopecia areata. The CDR3 is 14 amino acids. Trimming stripped 0 bases from V and 1 base from J, with 7 bases between. Germline V gene lookup returns CDR1 SGHRS and CDR2 YFSETQ. Overall study findings and caveats: Amid tofacitinib therapy, many expanded lesional clones stayed present in scalp and blood. Clonality was higher in lesional than normal scalp, especially in alopecia totalis/universalis.

Extraction of RNA preceded its reverse transcription into cDNA, which served as the sequencing template. Data came from immunoSEQ multiplex PCR; TCRdb stores just in-frame clones and leaves some out. The sample contains approximately 180,000 clones, 58% of which appear only once. As concerns this clone: Its antigen is still unknown.

The sample's treatment: oral pan-JAK inhibitor, 5-10 mg twice daily. Sequencing was performed on CD4+ T cells sorted from blood, taken between weeks 55 and 65, from a patient treated with tofacitinib. The TCR comes from a human donor with alopecia areata. This chain uses TRBV5-1 with TRBJ1-2; D gene unclear. The CDR3 region has the DNA TGCGCCAGCAGCTTGGATAGGGTTAACTATGGCTACACCTTC. Translating gives CASSLDRVNYGYTF.